This TCR beta chain was documented in a study of PD-1 blockade in mismatch repair-deficient tumors. Some clones are missing from TCRdb's copy, which holds only in-frame ones; the method was immunoSEQ multiplex PCR. The data hold some 19,000 clones, with 82% observed a single time. Germline V gene lookup returns CDR1 MNHEY and CDR2 SMNVEV (reference sequence). V gave up 5 bases and J gave up 6 bases; unmatched junction bases: 10. This CDR3 is 15 amino acids long. The chain has TRBV27 and TRBJ2-1; 7 bases agree with TRBD2. This sequence was found in an adult with mismatch repair-deficient cancer. Sequences were derived from PBMCs, sampled 52 weeks after starting pembrolizumab. CDR3 sequence: CASSPPGGRANEQFF. CDR3 bases: TGTGCCAGCAGTCCCCCGGGGGGTCGGGCCAATGAGCAGTTCTTC.